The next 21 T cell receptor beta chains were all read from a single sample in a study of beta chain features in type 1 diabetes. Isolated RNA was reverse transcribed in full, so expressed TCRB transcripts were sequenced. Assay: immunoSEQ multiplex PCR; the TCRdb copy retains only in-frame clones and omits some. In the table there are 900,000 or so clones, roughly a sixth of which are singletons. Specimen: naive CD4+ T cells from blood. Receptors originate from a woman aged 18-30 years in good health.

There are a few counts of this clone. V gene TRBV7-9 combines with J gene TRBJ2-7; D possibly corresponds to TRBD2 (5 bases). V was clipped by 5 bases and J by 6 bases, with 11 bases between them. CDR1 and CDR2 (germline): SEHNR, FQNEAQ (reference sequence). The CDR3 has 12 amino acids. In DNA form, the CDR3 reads TGTGCCAGCAGCCCTTCTGGGAGCGAGCAGTACTTC. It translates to CASSPSGSEQYF.

The CDR3 nucleotides read TGTGCCAGCAGCGTAGACACTTCAGAGACCCAGTACTTC. It yields the protein CASSVDTSETQYF. This rearrangement joins TRBV9 to TRBJ2-5; no clear D gene. Germline CDR1 reads SGDLS; CDR2 reads YYNGEE. The CDR3 has 13 residues. V was trimmed by 0 bases and J by 4 bases, leaving 7 bases between them.

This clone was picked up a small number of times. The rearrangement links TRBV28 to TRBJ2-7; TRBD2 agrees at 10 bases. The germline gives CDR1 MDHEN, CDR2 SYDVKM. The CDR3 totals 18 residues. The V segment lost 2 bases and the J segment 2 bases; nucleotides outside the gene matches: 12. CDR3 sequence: CASSLGLAVLPSTYEQYF. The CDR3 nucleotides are TGTGCCAGCAGTTTAGGACTAGCGGTCTTGCCCTCTACCTACGAGCAGTACTTC.

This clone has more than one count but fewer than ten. The CDR3 nucleotides read TGTGCCATCAGTCTAGCGGGAGTGATGAATGAGCAGTTCTTC. Protein: CAISLAGVMNEQFF. The chain has TRBV10-3 and TRBJ2-1; 10 positions agree with TRBD2. The CDR3 runs to 14 residues. From germline, CDR1 is ENHRY and CDR2 SYGVKD. V lost 5 bases, J lost 7 bases, and 5 bases stayed unmatched.

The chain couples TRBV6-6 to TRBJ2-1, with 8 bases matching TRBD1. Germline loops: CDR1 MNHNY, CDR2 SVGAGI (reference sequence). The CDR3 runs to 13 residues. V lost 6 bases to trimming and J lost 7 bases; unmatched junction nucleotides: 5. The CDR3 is CASSRQGSNEQFF. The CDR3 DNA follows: TGTGCCAGCAGCCGACAGGGGAGTAATGAGCAGTTCTTC.

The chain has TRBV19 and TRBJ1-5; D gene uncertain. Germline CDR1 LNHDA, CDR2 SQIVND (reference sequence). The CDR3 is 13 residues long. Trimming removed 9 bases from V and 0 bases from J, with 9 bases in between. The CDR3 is CARCEDSNQPQHF. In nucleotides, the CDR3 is TGTGCCAGATGTGAGGATAGCAATCAGCCCCAGCATTTT.

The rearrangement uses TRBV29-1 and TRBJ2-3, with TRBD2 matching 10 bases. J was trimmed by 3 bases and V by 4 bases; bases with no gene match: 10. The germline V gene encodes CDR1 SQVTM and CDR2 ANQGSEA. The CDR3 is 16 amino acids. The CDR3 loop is CSVALAGEGATDTQYF. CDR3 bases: TGCAGCGTTGCCCTAGCGGGAGAAGGGGCGACAGATACGCAGTATTTT.

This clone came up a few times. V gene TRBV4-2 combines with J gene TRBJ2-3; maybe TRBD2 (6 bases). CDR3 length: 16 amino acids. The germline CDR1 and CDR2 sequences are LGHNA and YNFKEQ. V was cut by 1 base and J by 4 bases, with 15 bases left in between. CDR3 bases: TGTGCCAGCAGCCAAGTCCCTAGCGTTGGGGCAGATACGCAGTATTTT. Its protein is CASSQVPSVGADTQYF.

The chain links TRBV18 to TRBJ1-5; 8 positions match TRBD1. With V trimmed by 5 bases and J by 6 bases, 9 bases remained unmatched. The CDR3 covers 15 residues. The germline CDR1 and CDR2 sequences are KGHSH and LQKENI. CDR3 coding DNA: TGTGCCAGCTCAAGCGGACAGGGTGGAGTTCAGCCCCAGCATTTT. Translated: CASSSGQGGVQPQHF.

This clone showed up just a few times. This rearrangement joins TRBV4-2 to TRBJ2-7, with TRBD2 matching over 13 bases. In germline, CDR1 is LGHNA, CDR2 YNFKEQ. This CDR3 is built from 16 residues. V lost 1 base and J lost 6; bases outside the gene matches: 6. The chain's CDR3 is CASSQVGRTSGSEQYF. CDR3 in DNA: TGTGCCAGCAGCCAAGTCGGAAGGACTAGCGGGAGCGAGCAGTACTTC.

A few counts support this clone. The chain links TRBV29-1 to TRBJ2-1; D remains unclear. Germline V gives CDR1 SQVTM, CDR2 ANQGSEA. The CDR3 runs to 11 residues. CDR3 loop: CRRAVYNEQFF. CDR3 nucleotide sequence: TGCAGACGGGCAGTCTATAATGAGCAGTTCTTC.

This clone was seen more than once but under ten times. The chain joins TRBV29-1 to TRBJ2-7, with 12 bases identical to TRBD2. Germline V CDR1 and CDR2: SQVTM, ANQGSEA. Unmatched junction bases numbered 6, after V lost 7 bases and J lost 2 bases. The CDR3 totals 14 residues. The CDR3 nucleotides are TGCAGCGCGAAACTAGCGGGAGGACCCTACGAGCAGTACTTC. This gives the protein CSAKLAGGPYEQYF.

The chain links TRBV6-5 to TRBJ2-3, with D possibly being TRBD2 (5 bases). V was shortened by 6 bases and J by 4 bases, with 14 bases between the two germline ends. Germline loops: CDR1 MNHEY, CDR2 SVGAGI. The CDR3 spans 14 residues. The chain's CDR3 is CASSSIAGADTQYF. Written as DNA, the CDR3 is TGTGCCAGCAGCTCTATTGCCGGGGCAGATACGCAGTATTTT.

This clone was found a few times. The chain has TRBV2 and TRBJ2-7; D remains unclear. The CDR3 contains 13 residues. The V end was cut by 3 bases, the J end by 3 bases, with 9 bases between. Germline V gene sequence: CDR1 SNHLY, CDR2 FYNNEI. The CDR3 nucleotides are TGTGCCAGCAGTGACAGCTGGGTCTACGAGCAGTACTTC. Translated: CASSDSWVYEQYF.

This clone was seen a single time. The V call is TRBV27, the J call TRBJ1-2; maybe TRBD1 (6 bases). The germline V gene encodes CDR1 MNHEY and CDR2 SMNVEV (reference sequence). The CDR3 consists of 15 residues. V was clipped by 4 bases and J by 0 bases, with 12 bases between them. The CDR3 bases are TGTGCCAGCAGTTCCGGGACATCGACTAACTATGGCTACACCTTC. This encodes CASSSGTSTNYGYTF.

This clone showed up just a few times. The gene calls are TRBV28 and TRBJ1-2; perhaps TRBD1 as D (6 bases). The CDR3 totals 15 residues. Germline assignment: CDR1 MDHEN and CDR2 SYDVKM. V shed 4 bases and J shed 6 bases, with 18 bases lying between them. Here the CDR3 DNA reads TGTGCCAGCAGTTCCCTCCTTCGAGGGGGGCATGGCTACACCTTC. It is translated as CASSSLLRGGHGYTF.

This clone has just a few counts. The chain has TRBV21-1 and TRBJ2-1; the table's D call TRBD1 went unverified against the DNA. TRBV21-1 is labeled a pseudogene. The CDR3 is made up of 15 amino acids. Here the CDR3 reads CASSKGALYRGRLFF. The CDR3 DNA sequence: TGTGCCAGCAGCAAAGGGGCTCTGTACAGGGGGCGACTGTTCTTC.

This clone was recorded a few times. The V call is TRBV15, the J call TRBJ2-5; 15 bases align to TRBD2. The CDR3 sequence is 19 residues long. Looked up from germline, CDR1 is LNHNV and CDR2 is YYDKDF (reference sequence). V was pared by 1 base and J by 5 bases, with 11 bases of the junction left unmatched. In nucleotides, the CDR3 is TGTGCCACCAGCAGAGGCCCAGGACTAGCGGGAGGGCCTTTCGAGACCCAGTACTTC. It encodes CATSRGPGLAGGPFETQYF.

DNA for the CDR3: TGTGCCAGCAGTTTTTTCAGGACAGGGCAAGAGACCCAGTACTTC. Translation: CASSFFRTGQETQYF. The chain joins TRBV28 to TRBJ2-5; TRBD1 agrees at 8 bases. The CDR3 contains 15 residues. The trim removed 3 bases at V and 2 bases at J, leaving 5 bases unmatched. The V gene's germline CDR1 is MDHEN and CDR2 SYDVKM.

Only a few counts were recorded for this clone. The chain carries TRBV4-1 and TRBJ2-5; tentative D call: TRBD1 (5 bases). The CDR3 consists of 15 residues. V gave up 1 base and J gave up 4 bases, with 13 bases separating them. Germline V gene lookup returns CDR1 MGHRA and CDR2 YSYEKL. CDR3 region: CASSQVSGQGETQYF. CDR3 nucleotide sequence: TGCGCCAGCAGCCAAGTTAGTGGTCAGGGAGAGACCCAGTACTTC.

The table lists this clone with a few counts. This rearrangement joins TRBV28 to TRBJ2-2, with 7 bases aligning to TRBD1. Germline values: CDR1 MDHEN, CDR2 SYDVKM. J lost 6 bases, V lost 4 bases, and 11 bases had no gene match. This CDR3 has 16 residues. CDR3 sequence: CASSSAGGAWAGELFF. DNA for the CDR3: TGTGCCAGCAGTTCCGCAGGGGGAGCCTGGGCCGGGGAGCTGTTTTTT. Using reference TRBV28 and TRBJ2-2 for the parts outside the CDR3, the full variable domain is DVKVTQSSRYLVKRTGEKVFLECVQDMDHENMFWYRQDPGLGLRLIYFSYDVKMKEKGDIPEGYSVSREKKERFSLILESASTNQTSMYLCASSSAGGAWAGELFFGEGSRLTVL.